The rows below give T cell receptor beta chains drawn from one sample of a study of cytomegalovirus exposure and HLA in healthy donors. Some clones are missing from TCRdb's copy, which holds only in-frame ones; the method was immunoSEQ multiplex PCR. The table has 57,000 or so clones, 90% to 97% seen once. The sequencing sample was made of PBMCs. All receptors come from a young man in good health and CMV-seronegative. CDR3s include the opening cysteine and the closing phenylalanine or tryptophan. D genes are given only for firm matches. The size of a clone is reported for some rows only, either as once, few or many, or as a class for expanded clones.

j_call d_call v_call clone_size cdr3_nt cdr3_aa
TRBJ2-1 . TRBV4-3 . TGCGCCAGCAGCCAAGAAGCCCTTCTTTCGGGGGAGCAGTTCTTC CASSQEALLSGEQFF
TRBJ2-7 . TRBV20-1 once TGCAGTGGACAAAATCAAGACGAGCAGTACTTC CSGQNQDEQYF
TRBJ2-1 TRBD2 TRBV7-6 . TGTGCCAGCAGCTTATTTTACTCAGCGGGAGTAGGCTACAATGAGCAGTTCTTC CASSLFYSAGVGYNEQFF
TRBJ2-4 . TRBV6-1 . TGTGCCAGCAGTGACCGGACCTCACAGGTACTAGCCAAAAACATTCAGTACTTC CASSDRTSQVLAKNIQYF
TRBJ1-2 . TRBV27 . TGTGCCAGCAGTTTGGGGGGGCTAGATGGCTACACCTTC CASSLGGLDGYTF
TRBJ2-7 . TRBV18 . TGTGCCAGCTCATTCTCCGGGTCTTACGAGCAGTACTTC CASSFSGSYEQYF
TRBJ1-2 . TRBV7-2 . TGTGCCAGCAGCCCCCCGCGGGGTGGCTACACCTTC CASSPPRGGYTF
TRBJ2-7 TRBD1 TRBV7-9 . TGTGCCAGCAGCCAAACCGGGACAGTCCACGAGCAGTACTTC CASSQTGTVHEQYF
TRBJ2-1 TRBD2 TRBV27 . TGTGCCAGCAGTTTAGGGGGGCGGGAGGTTTACAATGAGCAGTTCTTC CASSLGGREVYNEQFF
TRBJ2-1 TRBD2 TRBV28 once TGTGCCAGCAGTTACGGACTAGTTAATGAGCAGTTCTTC CASSYGLVNEQFF
TRBJ1-1 TRBD1 TRBV9 . TGTGCCAGCAGCCCCAGGACAGGGGTTGGGTCTGAAGCTTTCTTT CASSPRTGVGSEAFF
TRBJ1-3 . TRBV7-9 few TGTGCCAGCAGCTTGGGTGGGACACCTGGAAACACCATATATTTT CASSLGGTPGNTIYF
TRBJ2-7 TRBD2 TRBV7-9 . TGTGCCAGCAGTGGAATTAGCGGGGCGGGTGCCTACGAGCAGTACTTC CASSGISGAGAYEQYF
TRBJ2-2 TRBD2 TRBV28 . TGTGCCAGCAGTTCCGTGACTAGCGGGAGGGCCGACGGGGAGCTGTTTTTT CASSSVTSGRADGELFF
TRBJ2-5 TRBD1 TRBV19 . TGTGCCAGTAGTGTGTCCGACAGGGAAGAGACCCAGTACTTC CASSVSDREETQYF
TRBJ1-5 . TRBV27 . TGTGCCAGCAGATCAAGGGGGAGGGATCAGCCCCAGCATTTT CASRSRGRDQPQHF
TRBJ1-4 . TRBV6-5 . TGTGCCAGCAGACAGGGAAGGAATGAAAAACTGTTTTTT CASRQGRNEKLFF
TRBJ1-1 . TRBV28 . TGTGCCGGAGCATTTTTGTACACTGAAGCTTTCTTT CAGAFLYTEAFF
TRBJ2-1 TRBD2 TRBV5-4 . TGTGCCAGCAGCGCGGGGGGGTCCGCGGGGGACTACAATGAGCAGTTCTTC CASSAGGSAGDYNEQFF
TRBJ2-5 . TRBV27 . TGTGCCAGCAGACCTCATCTAGCGCCACAAGAGACCCAGTACTTC CASRPHLAPQETQYF
TRBJ2-5 TRBD2 TRBV9 . TGTGCCAGCAGCGCCGCTAGCGGGATGAGCCAAGAGACCCAGTACTTC CASSAASGMSQETQYF
TRBJ1-1 TRBD1 TRBV19 . TGTGCCAGTAGAAACACAGGGGGGACTGAAGCTTTCTTT CASRNTGGTEAFF